This paragraph covers one T cell receptor beta chain sequence. This clone was found once. It lacks a known antigen. The sample holds no much larger clone one base away, and base qualities are not on file. This sample stems from a study of blood T cell repertoires in COVID-19 (dated by TCRdb to about 2020). With regard to the full study: Samples covering the acute and convalescent phases of COVID-19 were provided by collaborators in the United States, Italy and Spain. A freely available public database, intended as a resource for researchers studying the immune response to SARS-CoV-2, is where the repertoires were released. Deeply sampled blood TCRbeta repertoires from subjects exposed to, actively infected with, or recovered from COVID-19 were included in the dataset. The sample metadata nearly always contained a de-identified subject ID, COVID-19 status, age in years and sex. The prospective study material was composed of cDNA or gDNA derived from T cells, B-cell-depleted T cells, or PBMCs. The samples were drawn from two sources: the first 160 participants of the ongoing ImmuneRACE study, and 1,200 or so subjects contributed by 6 global collaborators. Where HLA class I and class II types were available, the types were taken from metadata supplied by the sample provider, not from assay-based typing.

What the research found in general, with its limitations: The amount of clinical and demographic metadata varied by source and participant and was provided uncurated.

One collaborating source in Seattle enrolled patients while the patients were actively infected and followed the patients over time throughout the course of disease. The collaborating institutions used their own protocols to collect whole blood in K2EDTA tubes. For TCRbeta analysis, collaborators shipped samples in one of three forms: frozen whole blood, isolated PBMCs, or DNA extracted from either of those sample types. V is clipped by 5 bases and J by 4 bases, and the sequence between their germline boundaries is 6 bases long. Looking up the germline V gene yields CDR1 SGHTA and CDR2 FQGNSA. The CDR3 measures 12 amino acids from cysteine to phenylalanine. Only the CDR3 part of the read is kept: 36 bases, read in frame from the first base. The immunoSEQ Assay, a bias-controlled multiplex PCR, was used to amplify TCRbeta CDR3 regions from genomic DNA. In the source study's methods: Within the assay, amplification of reference gene primers was used to estimate how many nucleated cells each sample contained. Sequence reads were collapsed and filtered to measure the absolute abundance of every unique TCRbeta CDR3 rearrangement. For each sample, productive Simpson clonality was calculated as the square root of Simpson's diversity index over productive rearrangements. As stored in TCRdb, this immuneACCESS dataset retains in-frame rearrangements with V and J assigned. A fraction of the clones does not appear; measured against another copy, unresolved V genes explain less than half of the discrepancy, and the remainder lacks a known reason. D and trimming were read from the DNA, whereas the V and J calls and clone size are those reported in that table. This sample has about 95,000 clones in its table, and 80% to 90% of those were observed once. Around 4.8% of the sample is taken by the ten largest.

The chain was built from TRBV7-2 and TRBJ1-3; the D gene identity is not certain. The TCR sequence derives from a man older than 75 with COVID-19, enrolled during active disease. Sequencing was performed on peripheral blood. Read as DNA, the sequence is TGTGCCAGCAGCGCGGGAGGAAACACCATATATTTT. It encodes CASSAGGNTIYF. The entire variable domain, with the stretches around the CDR3 drawn from the reference TRBV7-2 and TRBJ1-3 proteins, is GAGVSQSPSNKVTEKGKDVELRCDPISGHTALYWYRQSLGQGLEFLIYFQGNSAPDKSGLPSDRFSAERTGGSVSTLTIQRTQQEDSAVYLCASSAGGNTIYFGEGSWLTVV.